These 27 T cell receptor beta chains originate from one sample sequenced in a study of T cell repertoires in cytomegalovirus infection. These receptors' targets are unknown. TCRdb called the reads again in MiXCR, with one record for every CDR3 protein. The profile shows 700,000 to 900,000 distinct CDR3 sequences, about 27% of them singletons. Specimen: cultured CD8+ T cells from PBMCs, collected from culture after CMV antigen stimulation. Receptor source: a human donor in good health (CMV status not recorded). Some clones in this sample may be carry-over from other donors' samples.

V gene TRBV4-3 combines with J gene TRBJ2-3; 7 bases match TRBD2. Trimming at V came to 0 bases and at J to 6 bases, leaving 3 bases not matched to a gene. This CDR3 has 14 amino acids. Germline V CDR1 and CDR2: LGHNA, YSLEER. CDR3 nucleotides: TGCGCCAGCAGCCAAGAAGGGCGGGGGGATACGCAGTATTTT. Translated, it gives CASSQEGRGDTQYF.

The chain joins TRBV6-2 or TRBV6-3 to TRBJ1-1; unclear D gene. This CDR3 spans 13 amino acids. V was cut by 2 bases and J by 8 bases, with 12 bases left in between. Germline-derived CDR1 and CDR2 are MNHEY and SVGEGT. The CDR3 spells CASSYLKKGEAFF. Written as DNA, the CDR3 is TGTGCCAGCAGTTACCTAAAAAAAGGAGAAGCTTTCTTT.

This clonotype was observed a few times. The chain uses TRBV7-9 and TRBJ1-5, with no clear D. From germline, CDR1 is SEHNR and CDR2 FQNEAQ (reference sequence). Deletions cut 5 bases from V and 5 bases from J, with 7 bases between. This CDR3 comprises 12 residues. CDR3 sequence (DNA): TGTGCCAGCAGCACCGACTATCAGCCCCAGCATTTT. It codes for CASSTDYQPQHF.

The J gene is TRBJ1-2, the V gene TRBV9; tentatively, D is TRBD1 (5 bases). The germline V gene encodes CDR1 SGDLS and CDR2 YYNGEE. The V end lost 3 bases, the J end lost 4 bases, and 16 bases lay between the germline ends. CDR3 length: 15 residues. CDR3: CASSDPPTVTYGYTF. CDR3 coding DNA: TGTGCCAGCAGCGACCCCCCGACAGTGACCTATGGCTACACCTTC.

The chain joins TRBV7-3 to TRBJ1-1; D gene ambiguous. This CDR3 has 14 amino acids. Trimming took off 3 bases at V and 4 bases at J, with 12 bases between the two ends. Germline V gene data show CDR1 as SGHTA and CDR2 as FQGTGA. CDR3: CASSFKGKFTEAFF. CDR3 sequence (DNA): TGTGCCAGCAGCTTTAAGGGAAAATTCACTGAAGCTTTCTTT.

For this clonotype: Its ends do not fully match the called genes, so a read error is possible. V gene TRBV6-9 combines with J gene TRBJ2-1; 8 bases are a match to TRBD2. The CDR3 length is 15 residues. Germline V gene lookup returns CDR1 MNHGY and CDR2 SVAAGI. DNA of the CDR3: TGTGTCAGCAGTTACTATAGCGGGGTTTACAATGAGCAGTTCTTC. It yields the protein CVSSYYSGVYNEQFF.

DNA of the CDR3: TGTGCCAGCAGCTTTATGACAGGGGCCATCCGAGAGACCCAGTACTTC. Its translation is CASSFMTGAIRETQYF. The chain employs TRBV11-2 and TRBJ2-5, with 8 nucleotides matching TRBD1. After removal of 3 bases from V and 4 bases from J, the junction contained 10 bases not matched to a gene. The germline V gene encodes CDR1 SGHAT and CDR2 FQNNGV. This CDR3 has 16 residues.

J is TRBJ2-3 and V is TRBV7-2; 7 bases match TRBD2. Trimming cost V 5 bases and J 2 bases; bases outside gene matches: 13. This CDR3 is built from 17 residues. Germline values: CDR1 SGHTA, CDR2 FQGNSA. CDR3 coding DNA: TGTGCCAGCAGCGCCTCCGAAGACAGCGGGGTCACAGATACGCAGTATTTT. It yields the protein CASSASEDSGVTDTQYF.

There are a few counts of this clonotype. This chain connects TRBV6-6 to TRBJ2-2; 11 bases match TRBD1. The CDR3 covers 19 residues. Germline values: CDR1 MNHNY, CDR2 SVGAGI (reference sequence). V dropped 1 base and J dropped 4; count of bases not matched to a gene: 11. This CDR3 is CASSYYPGTGGLFTGELFF. Written as DNA, the CDR3 is TGTGCCAGCAGTTACTATCCCGGGACAGGGGGTCTGTTCACCGGGGAGCTGTTTTTT.

This clonotype was counted many times. The genes are TRBV12-3 or TRBV12-4 and TRBJ1-2, with D unclear. Trimming removed 1 base from V and 4 bases from J, with 13 bases in between. CDR3 length: 15 residues. Here the CDR3 DNA reads TGTGCCAGCAGTTTAGGTCCGAGGACCCCCTATGGCTACACCTTC. Amino acids: CASSLGPRTPYGYTF.

This clonotype was seen only a few times. The V and J genes are TRBV9 and TRBJ1-2; 7 nucleotides match TRBD1. The germline gives CDR1 SGDLS, CDR2 YYNGEE. The V gene end was trimmed by 3 bases and the J gene end by 2 bases; junction bases not matched to a gene: 13. The CDR3 runs to 17 residues. CDR3 sequence reads: CASSGGSGTALNYGYTF. In nucleotides, the CDR3 is TGTGCCAGCAGCGGGGGTTCCGGGACAGCTTTAAACTATGGCTACACCTTC.

V gene TRBV4-1 combines with J gene TRBJ1-6; a weak D match, TRBD1 (6 bases). Germline loops: CDR1 MGHRA, CDR2 YSYEKL. Trimming stripped 6 bases from V and 4 bases from J, with 16 bases between. The CDR3 sequence is 16 residues long. The CDR3 DNA follows: TGCGCCAGCAGTCAGGTTCGGACAGCTTATAATTCACCCCTCCACTTT. Protein product: CASSQVRTAYNSPLHF.

V and J are TRBV12-3 or TRBV12-4 and TRBJ1-2; no definite D call. The V gene lost 7 bases and the J gene lost 8 bases, with 20 bases spanning the gap. This CDR3 has 14 amino acids. The CDR3 sequence: CASISSWLSDGYTF. The DNA for the CDR3 is TGTGCCAGCATCTCAAGCTGGCTCTCAGACGGCTACACCTTC.

V and J are TRBV7-9 and TRBJ1-2, with 9 bases matching TRBD1. V lost 8 bases to trimming and J lost 8 bases; unmatched junction nucleotides: 12. The CDR3 extends over 14 amino acids. Germline CDR1 SEHNR, CDR2 FQNEAQ (reference sequence). This CDR3 reads CASGILRTGEGYTF. As DNA, the CDR3 is TGTGCCAGCGGGATTCTACGGACAGGGGAAGGCTACACCTTC.

This clonotype was detected only a few times. The V and J genes are TRBV5-6 and TRBJ2-7; D gene ambiguous. The germline gives CDR1 SGHDT, CDR2 YYEEEE. Trimming shortened V by 0 bases and J by 3 bases, and 10 bases separated the two germline ends. This CDR3 contains 14 residues. The CDR3 here is CASSLGTDVYEQYV. The CDR3, as DNA: TGTGCCAGCAGCTTGGGGACGGATGTCTACGAGCAGTACGTC.

This clonotype was seen more than once but under ten times. The chain uses TRBV7-6 and TRBJ1-1; TRBD1 might be the D (6 bases). The V gene lost 4 bases and the J gene lost 7 bases, with 10 bases spanning the gap. Germline V gene lookup returns CDR1 SGHVS and CDR2 FNYEAQ. The CDR3 consists of 12 residues. DNA for the CDR3: TGTGCCAGCAGCTCCCAGACAGGTGAAGCTTTCTTT. It yields the protein CASSSQTGEAFF. Drawing the rest from reference TRBV7-6 and TRBJ1-1, the complete variable domain is GAGVSQSPRYKVTKRGQDVALRCDPISGHVSLYWYRQALGQGPEFLTYFNYEAQQDKSGLPNDRFSAERPEGSISTLTIQRTEQRDSAMYRCASSSQTGEAFFGQGTRLTVV.

This clonotype was observed many times. The chain links TRBV7-6 to TRBJ1-1, with D maybe TRBD1 (5 bases). The CDR3 is 16 residues long. Looked up from germline, CDR1 is SGHVS and CDR2 is FNYEAQ. V shed 2 bases and J shed 0 bases, with 13 bases lying between them. The CDR3 sequence: CASSLRQNTLNTEAFF. CDR3 in DNA: TGTGCCAGCAGCTTAAGACAGAATACTTTGAACACTGAAGCTTTCTTT.

V is TRBV12-5 and J is TRBJ1-6; no reliable D call. The CDR3 spans 16 residues. The V end lost 1 base, the J end lost 7 bases, and 14 bases lay between the germline ends. Per germline, CDR1 LGHNT and CDR2 FRNRAP. This CDR3 reads CASGLGVRSGNSPLHF. For the CDR3, the DNA is TGTGCTAGTGGTTTGGGTGTGAGATCGGGCAATTCACCCCTCCACTTT. Full variable domain (missing parts from reference TRBV12-5 and TRBJ1-6): DARVTQTPRHKVTEMGQEVTMRCQPILGHNTVFWYRQTMMQGLELLAYFRNRAPLDDSGMPKDRFSAEMPDATLATLKIQPSEPRDSAVYFCASGLGVRSGNSPLHFGNGTRLTVT.

This clonotype was found a few times. This chain links TRBV6-1 with TRBJ1-1, with 7 bases that match TRBD1. The germline V gene encodes CDR1 MNHNS and CDR2 SASEGT. The CDR3 sequence is 13 residues long. V gave up 7 bases and J gave up 6 bases; unmatched junction bases: 8. The CDR3 spells CASKTGHRAEAFF. The CDR3 DNA reads TGTGCCAGCAAGACAGGGCATCGGGCTGAAGCTTTCTTT.

This clonotype has a handful of counts. The CDR3 bases are TGTGCCATCATGACTAGCGGGGGATCCACAGATACGCAGTATTTT. It codes for CAIMTSGGSTDTQYF. This chain links TRBV10-3 with TRBJ2-3, with 12 bases identical to TRBD2. The CDR3 length is 15 residues. Germline CDR1 ENHRY, CDR2 SYGVKD. After removal of 7 bases from V and 2 bases from J, the junction contained 4 bases not matched to a gene.

This clonotype was found a few times. This chain uses TRBV6-8 with TRBJ2-1; weak D call: TRBD2 (7 bases). The V and J ends lost 5 bases and 5 bases respectively, with 19 bases between them. The CDR3 covers 16 residues. Germline V gene sequence: CDR1 MNHGY, CDR2 SAAAGT. CDR3 in amino acids: CASSVRGGERNNEQFF. CDR3 bases: TGTGCCAGCAGTGTTCGAGGGGGGGAAAGGAACAATGAGCAGTTCTTC.

This chain joins TRBV6-2 or TRBV6-3 and TRBJ2-7; 7 bases line up with TRBD2. The CDR3 runs to 13 residues. The V gene's germline CDR1 is MNHEY and CDR2 SVGEGT. J was trimmed by 2 bases and V by 7 bases; bases with no gene match: 5. The CDR3 sequence: CASTWGGTYEQYF. CDR3 DNA sequence: TGTGCCAGCACCTGGGGGGGGACCTACGAGCAGTACTTC.

This clonotype showed up just a few times. V gene TRBV7-8 combines with J gene TRBJ1-3, with D hard to call. V shed 1 base and J shed 0 bases, with 10 bases lying between them. The CDR3 covers 16 residues. Germline lookup yields CDR1 SGHVS and CDR2 FQNEAQ. CDR3 region: CASSLVARLSGNTIYF. The CDR3 coding sequence is TGTGCCAGCAGCTTAGTTGCGCGTCTCTCTGGAAACACCATATATTTT. Filled out from reference TRBV7-8 and TRBJ1-3, the complete variable domain reads GAGVSQSPRYKVAKRGQDVALRCDPISGHVSLFWYQQALGQGPEFLTYFQNEAQLDKSGLPSDRFFAERPEGSVSTLKIQRTQQEDSAVYLCASSLVARLSGNTIYFGEGSWLTVV.

In this sample, this clonotype turned up a few times. The chain combines TRBV12-3 or TRBV12-4 with TRBJ1-1, with 8 bases lining up with TRBD1. CDR3 length: 15 residues. Germline trimming cut 6 bases from V and 6 bases from J; bases unmatched to any gene: 12. The CDR3 sequence is CASSRVGQGKSEAFF. In nucleotides, the CDR3 is TGTGCCAGCAGCCGAGTCGGACAGGGTAAATCTGAAGCTTTCTTT.

In this sample, this clonotype turned up a few times. The gene calls are TRBV12-3 or TRBV12-4 and TRBJ1-5; D call uncertain. The CDR3 has 15 amino acids. V was cut by 5 bases and J by 6 bases, with 17 bases left in between. The CDR3 protein is CASSPGSRGGQPQHF. The CDR3 DNA reads as TGTGCCAGCAGTCCCGGGTCCCGGGGAGGTCAGCCCCAGCATTTT.

About this clonotype: A read error may explain this, as a much larger clone is one base away. The CDR3 region is CTSSPFAREVGTDTQYF. The CDR3 DNA follows: TGTACCAGCAGCCCATTCGCCCGGGAGGTCGGTACAGATACGCAGTATTTT. The chain combines TRBV28 with TRBJ2-3; 7 bases map to TRBD2. CDR1 and CDR2 (germline): MDHEN, SYDVKM. The CDR3 sequence is 17 residues long.

The chain recombines TRBV6-2 or TRBV6-3 with TRBJ2-3, with 8 positions matching TRBD2. Trimming cost V 7 bases and J 0 bases; bases outside gene matches: 15. Germline V gene lookup returns CDR1 MNHEY and CDR2 SVGEGT. This CDR3 has 18 residues. The CDR3 nucleotides read TGTGCCAGCACCCCCCAGGCGGGGGGAATGGTTAGCACAGATACGCAGTATTTT. This codes for CASTPQAGGMVSTDTQYF.